The clone carrying this T cell receptor beta chain was counted between two and nine times. The sample comes from a study of blood T cells in healthy people across ages. Germline CDR1 reads LNHNV; CDR2 reads YYDKDF (reference sequence). The CDR3 runs to 14 residues. Deletions cut 1 base from V and 5 bases from J, with 11 bases between. PCR was performed a second time for 7 to 11 cycles using a sample-barcoded 5' primer and a J-beta primer mix. TCRdb re-derived calls from the 5' RACE reads in MiXCR, one entry per CDR3 protein. Altogether 700,000 to 900,000 distinct CDR3 sequences are present, roughly 26% being singletons, with the ten largest covering 2.5% to 3.5%. The same specimen was also included in a second study, on T cells of mothers and their children. According to that study: Mothers gave over 9.5 million TCR beta CDR3 reads each, and children some 3 million each.

The J gene is TRBJ1-2, the V gene TRBV15, with a possible D match to TRBD1 (6 bases). The specimen sequenced was blood. The receptor was derived from a boy under 18 in good health. The CDR3 nucleotides are TGTGCCACCAGCAGAGTAGGGACACGGTATGGCTACACCTTC. Translating gives CATSRVGTRYGYTF.